The rows below give T cell receptor beta chains drawn from one sample of a study of identical twins. TCRdb analysed the 5' RACE reads with MiXCR anew, one entry per CDR3 protein. The profile covers 270,000 or so distinct CDR3 sequences, with about 8% appearing a single time and less than 4% taken by the ten largest. These same data were also listed under a study on yellow fever vaccine responses in identical twins.

The sample comprised CD8+ T cells sorted from blood. The receptors originated from a woman between 18 and 30 years old in good health. Both conserved end residues are part of each CDR3. A D gene is named only where the DNA matches it firmly. The size of a clone is reported for some rows only, either as once, few or many, or as a class for expanded clones.

d_call clone_size j_call v_call cdr3_aa cdr3_nt
TRBD2 NA TRBJ2-2 TRBV3-1 CASSGTSGTGELFF TGTGCCAGCAGCGGGACTAGCGGTACCGGGGAGCTGTTTTTT
NA few TRBJ1-2 TRBV27 CASSQGEGDWNGYTF TGTGCCAGCAGTCAGGGAGAGGGGGACTGGAATGGCTACACCTTC
TRBD2 NA TRBJ2-7 TRBV20-1 CSARAYDSPGTSGSYEQYF TGCAGTGCTAGGGCTTATGATTCGCCCGGGACTAGCGGTTCCTACGAGCAGTACTTC
TRBD2 many TRBJ2-3 TRBV9 CASSVDGDYTDTQYF TGTGCCAGCAGCGTAGATGGGGACTACACAGATACGCAGTATTTT
NA few TRBJ2-1 TRBV5-6 CASSLVRLVVEQFF TGTGCCAGCAGCTTGGTGAGGCTAGTAGTTGAGCAGTTCTTC
NA many TRBJ1-1 TRBV4-3 CASSQYRVTEAFF TGCGCCAGCAGCCAGTACAGGGTCACTGAAGCTTTCTTT
NA many TRBJ2-2 TRBV10-3 CAISDAGTKNTGELFF TGTGCCATCAGTGACGCCGGGACCAAAAACACCGGGGAGCTGTTTTTT
NA NA TRBJ2-7 TRBV30 CAWTNPPTYEQYF TGTGCCTGGACCAATCCGCCGACGTACGAGCAGTACTTC
NA NA TRBJ2-2 TRBV5-6 CASSLVGQTHTGELFF TGTGCCAGCAGCTTGGTGGGCCAAACCCACACCGGGGAGCTGTTTTTT
TRBD1 many TRBJ2-7 TRBV30 CAWSALGQGPHEQYF TGTGCCTGGAGCGCCCTGGGACAGGGCCCCCACGAGCAGTACTTC
TRBD1 NA TRBJ2-7 TRBV4-1 CASSRDRSNEQYF TGCGCCAGCTCCCGGGACAGGTCAAACGAGCAGTACTTC
NA many TRBJ2-1 TRBV5-1 CASSLLGSNEQFF TGCGCCAGCAGCTTGCTTGGTAGCAATGAGCAGTTCTTC
NA few TRBJ2-5 TRBV9 CASSVAQGQSYQETQYF TGTGCCAGCAGCGTAGCCCAGGGCCAATCGTACCAAGAGACCCAGTACTTC
TRBD2 many TRBJ2-2 TRBV4-3 CASSQEWLAGVITGELFF TGCGCCAGCAGCCAAGAGTGGCTAGCGGGAGTAATAACCGGGGAGCTGTTTTTT
NA NA TRBJ1-1 TRBV29-1 CSVFRNTEAFF TGCAGCGTTTTTAGGAACACTGAAGCTTTCTTT
NA many TRBJ1-5 TRBV28 CASSPGPTLSNQPQHF TGTGCCAGCAGCCCCGGACCGACCCTTAGCAATCAGCCCCAGCATTTT
NA many TRBJ2-3 TRBV27 CASSRGFVGTDTQYF TGTGCCAGCAGTCGAGGTTTCGTGGGTACAGATACGCAGTATTTT
NA few TRBJ2-7 TRBV7-9 CASSPLGRGEQYF TGTGCCAGCAGCCCCTTAGGCCGAGGCGAGCAGTACTTC
NA few TRBJ2-7 TRBV3-1 CASSQEIRAYEQYF TGTGCCAGCAGCCAAGAGATCAGGGCCTACGAGCAGTACTTC
NA NA TRBJ2-5 TRBV6-2/TRBV6-3 CASWGVEETQYF TGTGCCAGTTGGGGGGTTGAGGAGACCCAGTACTTC
NA NA TRBJ2-1 TRBV20-1 CSALPFDRTYNEQFF TGCAGTGCTCTCCCCTTTGACAGAACCTACAATGAGCAGTTCTTC
TRBD2 few TRBJ2-5 TRBV29-1 CSVRGTGLAGTYQETQYF TGCAGCGTGAGGGGGACGGGACTAGCGGGGACGTACCAAGAGACCCAGTACTTC
TRBD1 many TRBJ2-7 TRBV7-8 CASSPEDRGSFEQYF TGTGCCAGCAGCCCAGAGGACAGGGGCTCCTTCGAGCAGTACTTC
NA NA TRBJ1-2 TRBV5-8 CASSYREFRGYTF TGTGCCAGCAGCTACCGGGAGTTTCGGGGCTACACCTTC
TRBD1 few TRBJ2-7 TRBV2 CASTDPGQDNSYEQYF TGTGCCAGCACTGACCCGGGACAGGACAACTCCTACGAGCAGTACTTC
TRBD2 many TRBJ2-7 TRBV27 CASSEGSGRAFYEQYF TGTGCCAGCAGTGAGGGGAGCGGGAGGGCCTTCTACGAGCAGTACTTC
NA many TRBJ2-1 TRBV12-3/TRBV12-4 CASSLVGGSYNEQFF TGTGCCAGCAGTTTAGTGGGAGGCTCCTACAATGAGCAGTTCTTC
NA NA TRBJ2-7 TRBV5-5 CASSLDPGGPYEQYF TGTGCCAGCAGCTTGGATCCCGGGGGCCCCTACGAGCAGTACTTC
TRBD2 NA TRBJ2-1 TRBV28 CASSSGGSYEQFF TGTGCCAGCAGTTCTGGCGGGAGCTATGAGCAGTTCTTC
TRBD1 many TRBJ2-7 TRBV12-3/TRBV12-4 CASSLGQGQLNYEQYF TGTGCCAGCAGTTTAGGACAGGGCCAACTCAACTACGAGCAGTACTTC
NA many TRBJ2-1 TRBV7-9 CASSLGQQLRYNEQFF TGTGCCAGCAGCCTAGGACAGCAACTGAGGTACAATGAGCAGTTCTTC
NA few TRBJ1-5 TRBV7-8 CASSWGPGNQPQHF TGTGCCAGCAGCTGGGGTCCCGGCAATCAGCCCCAGCATTTT
NA NA TRBJ1-5 TRBV6-1 CASSGDRTFGRNQPQHF TGTGCCAGCAGTGGCGACAGGACCTTTGGTCGCAATCAGCCCCAGCATTTT
TRBD1 few TRBJ1-6 TRBV15 CATSRGGGTPRPDSPLHF TGTGCCACCAGCAGAGGAGGGGGCACCCCAAGACCAGATTCACCCCTCCACTTT
NA many TRBJ1-1 TRBV27 CASSAWGQGEAFF TGTGCCAGCAGTGCTTGGGGGCAGGGTGAAGCTTTCTTT
TRBD2 many TRBJ2-3 TRBV6-4 CASSAASGDTQYF TGTGCCAGCAGTGCCGCTAGCGGGGATACGCAGTATTTT
TRBD1 few TRBJ2-2 TRBV6-4 CASKVDPGGAAGELFF TGTGCCAGCAAGGTTGACCCAGGGGGAGCGGCCGGGGAGCTGTTTTTT
NA few TRBJ2-7 TRBV18 CASSPPAKVPF TGTGCCAGCTCACCACCCGCAAAGGTTCCCTTC
TRBD1 NA TRBJ2-7 TRBV3-1 CASSLETGEVEQYF TGTGCCAGCAGCTTAGAGACAGGGGAAGTGGAGCAGTACTTC
NA NA TRBJ2-7 TRBV20-1 CSARASREPYEQYF TGCAGTGCTAGAGCGAGCAGAGAACCCTACGAGCAGTACTTC
NA NA TRBJ2-7 TRBV27 CASSSYPGTDPYEQYF TGTGCCAGCAGTTCCTACCCCGGGACGGACCCCTACGAGCAGTACTTC
TRBD2 NA TRBJ2-7 TRBV2 CAGDSGNRYEQYF TGTGCCGGGGATAGCGGGAATCGGTACGAGCAGTACTTC
NA many TRBJ2-7 TRBV6-2/TRBV6-3 CASSLAEAYEQYF TGTGCCAGCAGTTTGGCAGAAGCCTACGAGCAGTACTTC
TRBD2 NA TRBJ2-1 TRBV6-2/TRBV6-3 CASSTSGDSYNEQFF TGTGCCAGCAGTACTAGCGGGGATTCCTACAATGAGCAGTTCTTC
NA few TRBJ2-5 TRBV7-2 CASSLWVAETQYF TGTGCCAGCAGCTTATGGGTAGCGGAGACCCAGTACTTC
TRBD2 few TRBJ2-2 TRBV29-1 CSVDGGSDTGELFF TGCAGCGTTGACGGCGGGAGCGACACCGGGGAGCTGTTTTTT
TRBD2 NA TRBJ2-5 TRBV28 CASSLARGGFQETQYF TGTGCCAGCAGTTTGGCGCGGGGGGGTTTCCAAGAGACCCAGTACTTC
TRBD2 NA TRBJ2-7 TRBV7-2 CASSLGGSAYEQYF TGTGCCAGCAGCTTAGGCGGGAGCGCATACGAGCAGTACTTC
TRBD1 NA TRBJ1-3 TRBV12-3/TRBV12-4 CASSLGQLSSGNTIYF TGTGCCAGCAGTTTGGGACAGTTGAGCTCTGGAAACACCATATATTTT
TRBD1 few TRBJ1-4 TRBV7-9 CASSLVVAGGPYEKLFF TGTGCCAGCAGCTTAGTAGTCGCAGGGGGCCCGTACGAAAAACTGTTTTTT
TRBD2 many TRBJ2-7 TRBV3-1 CASSRDGTSGYEQYF TGTGCCAGCAGCCGGGATGGGACTAGCGGCTACGAGCAGTACTTC
TRBD1 NA TRBJ2-5 TRBV24-1 CATSDPRGRVETQYF TGTGCCACCAGTGATCCCAGGGGGCGGGTAGAGACCCAGTACTTC
TRBD1 NA TRBJ1-5 TRBV7-2 CASSLNRGSNQPQHF TGTGCCAGCAGCCTGAACAGGGGTAGCAATCAGCCCCAGCATTTT
TRBD2 many TRBJ2-1 TRBV28 CASSRREAYNEQFF TGTGCCAGCAGTCGGCGGGAGGCCTACAATGAGCAGTTCTTC
NA once TRBJ2-1 TRBV11-1 CASSLGLWACESSYNEQFF TGTGCCAGCAGCTTAGGTCTATGGGCTTGCGAAAGCTCCTACAATGAGCAGTTCTTC
NA NA TRBJ2-7 TRBV20-1 CSARGDGPTIRDSYEQYF TGCAGTGCTAGAGGGGATGGACCGACCATACGGGATTCCTACGAGCAGTACTTC
NA NA TRBJ2-2 TRBV27 CASSSGTLNTGELFF TGTGCCAGCAGTTCCGGGACACTGAACACCGGGGAGCTGTTTTTT
TRBD2 NA TRBJ2-2 TRBV3-1 CASCPLAGNTGELFF TGTGCCTCCTGTCCACTAGCGGGGAACACCGGGGAGCTGTTTTTT
NA NA TRBJ1-1 TRBV5-1 CASSGPVATEAFF TGCGCCAGCAGCGGACCGGTGGCGACTGAAGCTTTCTTT
NA many TRBJ2-5 TRBV7-9 CASSPGEAQETQYF TGTGCCAGCAGCCCTGGGGAGGCCCAAGAGACCCAGTACTTC